A selection of T cell receptor beta chains follows, all from one sample in a study of control samples from healthy donors and cancer patients. Some clones are missing from TCRdb's copy, which holds only in-frame ones; the method was immunoSEQ multiplex PCR. This table holds around 52,000 clones, under 95% found once. Sequencing was carried out using PBMCs. Receptor source: a man aged 25 to 40 with colorectal cancer. The CDR3 runs from the conserved cysteine through the conserved F or W. The order of the fields is clone size, J gene, V gene, D gene, CDR3 protein, CDR3 DNA. D genes are given only for firm matches. Clone size is given for some rows only: seen once, a few or many times, or a class if the clone is expanded.

>.|TRBJ1-2|TRBV5-1|.
CASSPVRGRDYGYTF
TGCGCCAGCAGCCCGGTACGGGGACGCGACTATGGCTACACCTTC
>once|TRBJ1-2|TRBV27|TRBD1
CASSSGQGVSGYTF
TGTGCCAGCAGTTCGGGGCAGGGGGTTAGTGGCTACACCTTC
>.|TRBJ2-5|TRBV5-4|.
CASSLGRRTTDGETQYF
TGTGCCAGCAGCTTGGGGAGACGGACTACCGACGGAGAGACCCAGTACTTC
>.|TRBJ1-3|TRBV6-6|TRBD1
CASSYSDRGGNTIYF
TGTGCCAGCAGTTACTCGGACAGGGGTGGAAACACCATATATTTT
>.|TRBJ1-2|TRBV7-2|TRBD1
CASSIDRGPRDGYTF
TGTGCCAGCAGCATCGACAGGGGACCGAGGGATGGCTACACCTTC
>.|TRBJ2-5|TRBV6-1|.
CASSEGWGEWLVGETQYF
TGTGCCAGCAGTGAAGGGTGGGGGGAATGGCTCGTCGGAGAGACCCAGTACTTC
>.|TRBJ1-2|TRBV6-1|.
CASSEASDYGYTF
TGTGCCAGCAGTGAAGCGTCAGACTATGGCTACACCTTC
>.|TRBJ1-1|TRBV6-2/TRBV6-3|.
CASSVGGAWTEAFF
TGTGCCAGCAGTGTGGGGGGCGCGTGGACTGAAGCTTTCTTT
>.|TRBJ2-5|TRBV7-9|TRBD1
CASSPGWDRGETQYF
TGTGCCAGCAGCCCAGGGTGGGACAGGGGAGAGACCCAGTACTTC
>.|TRBJ1-1|TRBV5-5|.
CASSRGPNTEAFF
TGTGCCAGCAGTCGCGGACCGAACACTGAAGCTTTCTTT
>.|TRBJ2-2|TRBV9|.
CASSVLYSTGELFF
TGTGCCAGCAGCGTCTTATATTCCACCGGGGAGCTGTTTTTT
>.|TRBJ1-4|TRBV7-9|.
CASSVTLGGGEKLFF
TGTGCCAGCAGCGTGACATTGGGGGGAGGTGAAAAACTGTTTTTT
>.|TRBJ2-3|TRBV5-1|TRBD1
CASSLEGRGRDTQYF
TGCGCCAGCAGCTTGGAAGGCAGGGGGCGGGATACGCAGTATTTT
>.|TRBJ1-1|TRBV2|TRBD1
CASTPRQGRFEAFF
TGTGCCAGCACCCCACGACAGGGACGATTTGAAGCTTTCTTT
>.|TRBJ2-3|TRBV7-2|.
CASSVTDTTDTQYF
TGTGCCAGCAGCGTGACTGATACCACAGATACGCAGTATTTT
>.|TRBJ1-2|TRBV5-1|.
CASTRQNAGTPREGYTF
TGCGCCAGCACCCGCCAAAACGCCGGGACACCCAGAGAGGGCTACACCTTC
>.|TRBJ1-2|TRBV11-2|TRBD1
CASSSIRDSVYTF
TGTGCCAGCAGCTCCATCCGGGACAGCGTTTACACCTTC
>once|TRBJ2-5|TRBV3-1/TRBV3-2|.
CASSQWGAQETQYF
TGTGCCAGCAGCCAATGGGGGGCCCAAGAGACCCAGTACTTC
>.|TRBJ2-2|TRBV6-2/TRBV6-3|.
CASSWGSPGELFF
TGTGCCAGCAGTTGGGGGTCCCCCGGGGAGCTGTTTTTT
>.|TRBJ1-5|TRBV27|.
CASSLSGGDYNQPQHF
TGTGCCAGCAGTTTATCCGGGGGGGATTATAATCAGCCCCAGCATTTT
>.|TRBJ1-4|TRBV18|TRBD1
CASSLRTGENEKLFF
TGTGCCAGCTCACTCCGGACAGGGGAGAATGAAAAACTGTTTTTT
>.|TRBJ2-3|TRBV27|.
CASSLSKMTTDTQYF
TGTGCCAGCAGTTTATCGAAAATGACCACAGATACGCAGTATTTT
>.|TRBJ2-1|TRBV19|TRBD2
CASRASGGLNEQFF
TGTGCCAGTAGGGCTAGCGGGGGCCTCAATGAGCAGTTCTTC
>.|TRBJ1-2|TRBV19|.
CASSRPGRTPYGYTF
TGTGCCAGTAGTCGACCGGGACGGACTCCCTATGGCTACACCTTC
>.|TRBJ1-6|TRBV5-6|.
CASSGGVSVSPLHF
TGTGCCAGCAGCGGGGGAGTATCGGTTTCACCCCTCCACTTT
>.|TRBJ1-1|TRBV7-6|TRBD1
CASSSGGIGITEAFF
TGTGCCAGCAGCTCAGGGGGGATCGGGATCACTGAAGCTTTCTTT
>.|TRBJ1-1|TRBV7-2|TRBD1
CASSYTGQGARGAEAFF
TGTGCCAGCAGCTACACGGGACAGGGGGCTCGGGGCGCTGAAGCTTTCTTT
>.|TRBJ1-4|TRBV29-1|.
CSVSEQGEEKLFF
TGCAGCGTTTCCGAACAGGGAGAAGAAAAACTGTTTTTT
>.|TRBJ2-3|TRBV10-1|.
CASGDTDTQYF
TGCGCCAGCGGGGACACAGATACGCAGTATTTT
>.|TRBJ1-4|TRBV5-4|.
CASSVKGASNEKLFF
TGTGCCAGCAGCGTCAAAGGGGCTTCTAATGAAAAACTGTTTTTT
>.|TRBJ2-5|TRBV5-4|TRBD2
CASSILAGLIQETQYF
TGTGCCAGCAGCATCTTAGCGGGCCTGATTCAGGAGACCCAGTACTTC
>.|TRBJ1-2|TRBV6-5|.
CASSYSANYGYTF
TGTGCCAGCAGTTACAGTGCTAACTATGGCTACACCTTC
>.|TRBJ2-1|TRBV2|TRBD1
CASMGTGGNTEQFF
TGTGCCAGCATGGGTACAGGGGGGAATACTGAGCAGTTCTTC
>.|TRBJ1-2|TRBV29-1|TRBD1
CSVGQGKTYGYTF
TGCAGCGTCGGACAGGGGAAAACGTATGGCTACACCTTC
>.|TRBJ1-4|TRBV19|TRBD1
CASSWSWTGRSGNEKLFF
TGTGCCAGTAGTTGGTCGTGGACAGGGAGGAGCGGTAATGAAAAACTGTTTTTT
>.|TRBJ1-2|TRBV7-9|TRBD1
CASSSRTGRDNYGYTF
TGTGCCAGCAGCTCGAGGACAGGGAGGGATAACTATGGCTACACCTTC
>.|TRBJ1-5|TRBV7-2|.
CASSSQGRQPQHF
TGTGCCAGCAGTTCACAGGGCCGGCAGCCCCAGCATTTT
>once|TRBJ2-5|TRBV18|.
CASSPPTRETQYF
TGTGCCAGCTCACCCCCAACGAGAGAGACCCAGTACTTC
>.|TRBJ2-1|TRBV5-4|TRBD2
CASSPGLAFDEQFF
TGTGCCAGCTCCCCGGGACTAGCTTTCGATGAGCAGTTCTTC
>.|TRBJ2-2|TRBV9|.
CASSPPTGELFF
TGTGCCAGCAGCCCACCCACCGGGGAGCTGTTTTTT
>.|TRBJ1-1|TRBV30|.
CAWRFRASSPTNTEAFF
TGTGCCTGGAGGTTTAGGGCGTCTTCTCCTACGAACACTGAAGCTTTCTTT
>.|TRBJ1-6|TRBV9|.
CASSPLTGGLNSPLHF
TGTGCCAGCAGCCCTTTGACCGGGGGGCTGAATTCACCCCTCCACTTT
>.|TRBJ1-1|TRBV5-6|TRBD1
CASSLAPSDREIEAFF
TGTGCCAGCAGCTTGGCCCCCTCGGACAGGGAAATTGAAGCTTTCTTT
>.|TRBJ1-2|TRBV27|.
CASSLDSLMSYGYTF
TGTGCCAGCAGTTTGGACAGCCTTATGTCCTATGGCTACACCTTC
>once|TRBJ2-7|TRBV19|.
CASSPKQVSYEQYF
TGTGCCAGTAGCCCAAAACAGGTCTCCTACGAGCAGTACTTC
>.|TRBJ1-2|TRBV5-1|.
CASSLPGGNSGYTF
TGCGCCAGCAGCTTGCCCGGAGGGAATTCTGGCTACACCTTC
>.|TRBJ2-3|TRBV12-3/TRBV12-4|.
CASSSLASDTQYF
TGTGCCAGCAGTTCGCTAGCATCAGATACGCAGTATTTT
>.|TRBJ1-1|TRBV10-3|.
CAISDEGVGTEAFF
TGTGCCATCAGTGATGAGGGGGTAGGAACTGAAGCTTTCTTT
>.|TRBJ1-1|TRBV4-2|.
CASSQGYGVQANYEAFF
TGTGCCAGCAGCCAGGGGTATGGGGTCCAGGCGAATTATGAAGCTTTCTTT
>.|TRBJ2-1|TRBV7-2|TRBD2
CASSLVGTSGGAGHEQFF
TGTGCCAGCAGCTTAGTCGGGACTAGCGGGGGGGCCGGGCATGAGCAGTTCTTC
>.|TRBJ1-6|TRBV11-2|.
CASSLKSSYNSPLHF
TGTGCCAGCAGCTTAAAGAGCTCCTATAATTCACCCCTCCACTTT